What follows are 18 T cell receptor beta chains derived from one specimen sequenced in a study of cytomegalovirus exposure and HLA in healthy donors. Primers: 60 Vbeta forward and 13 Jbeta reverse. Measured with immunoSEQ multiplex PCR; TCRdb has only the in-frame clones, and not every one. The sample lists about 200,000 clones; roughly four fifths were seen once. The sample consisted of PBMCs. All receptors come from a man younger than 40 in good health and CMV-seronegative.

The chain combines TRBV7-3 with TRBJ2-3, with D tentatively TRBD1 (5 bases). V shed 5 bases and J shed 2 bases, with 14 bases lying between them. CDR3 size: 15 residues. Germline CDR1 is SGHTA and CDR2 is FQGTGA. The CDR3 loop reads CASSAMGLSTDTQYF. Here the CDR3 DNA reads TGTGCCAGCAGCGCAATGGGGCTCTCCACAGATACGCAGTATTTT.

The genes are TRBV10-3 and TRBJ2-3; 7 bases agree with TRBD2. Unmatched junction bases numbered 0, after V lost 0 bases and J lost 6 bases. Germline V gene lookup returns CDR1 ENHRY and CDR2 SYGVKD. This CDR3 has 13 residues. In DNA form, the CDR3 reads TGTGCCATCAGTGAGTCGGGAGGGGATACGCAGTATTTT. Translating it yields CAISESGGDTQYF.

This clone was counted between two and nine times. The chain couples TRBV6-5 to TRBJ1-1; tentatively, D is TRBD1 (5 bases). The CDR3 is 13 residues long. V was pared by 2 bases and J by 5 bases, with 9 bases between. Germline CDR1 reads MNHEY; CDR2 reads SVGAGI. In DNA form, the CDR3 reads TGTGCCAGCAGTTACGGGGAGGGGACTGAAGCTTTCTTT. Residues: CASSYGEGTEAFF.

The CDR3 spells CSVEARRRDSLYEQYF. For the CDR3, the DNA is TGCAGCGTTGAAGCTCGTCGGCGGGACAGCCTCTACGAGCAGTACTTC. The V and J genes are TRBV29-1 and TRBJ2-7, with D perhaps matching TRBD1 (7 bases). Trimming removed 1 base at V and 3 bases at J, with 19 bases between. This CDR3 contains 16 residues. From germline, CDR1 is SQVTM and CDR2 ANQGSEA.

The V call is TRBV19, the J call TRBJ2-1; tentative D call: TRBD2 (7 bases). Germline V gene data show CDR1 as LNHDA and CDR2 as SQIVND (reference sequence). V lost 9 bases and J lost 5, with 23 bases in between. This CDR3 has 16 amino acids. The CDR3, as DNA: TGTGCCAGCACTTCCCTAGCGGAGGGGGGGAACAATGAGCAGTTCTTC. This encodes CASTSLAEGGNNEQFF.

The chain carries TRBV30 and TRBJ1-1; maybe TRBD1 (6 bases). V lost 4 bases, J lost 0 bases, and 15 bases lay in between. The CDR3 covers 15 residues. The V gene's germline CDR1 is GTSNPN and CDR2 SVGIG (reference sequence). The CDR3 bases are TGTGCCTGGACCCTAACAGGGTACATGAACACTGAAGCTTTCTTT. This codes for CAWTLTGYMNTEAFF.

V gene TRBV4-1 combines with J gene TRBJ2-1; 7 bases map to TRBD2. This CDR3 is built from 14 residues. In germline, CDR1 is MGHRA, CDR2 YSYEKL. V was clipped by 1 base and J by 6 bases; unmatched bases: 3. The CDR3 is CASSQGTSLNEQFF. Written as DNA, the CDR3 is TGCGCCAGCAGCCAAGGGACTAGTCTCAATGAGCAGTTCTTC.

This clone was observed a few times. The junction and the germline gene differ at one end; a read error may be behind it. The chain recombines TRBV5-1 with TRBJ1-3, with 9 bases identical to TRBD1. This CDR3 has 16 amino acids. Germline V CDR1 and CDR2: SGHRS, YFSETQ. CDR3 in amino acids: CASSAETGGTGNTVYF. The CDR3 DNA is TGCGCCAGCAGCGCGGAGACAGGGGGTACTGGAAACACCGTATATTTT.

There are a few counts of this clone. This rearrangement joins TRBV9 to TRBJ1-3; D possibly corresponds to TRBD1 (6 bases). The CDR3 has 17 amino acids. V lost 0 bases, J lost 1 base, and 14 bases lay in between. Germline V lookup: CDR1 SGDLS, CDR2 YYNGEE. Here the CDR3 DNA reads TGTGCCAGCAGCGTAGTACCAGGGGAACCTTCTGGAAACACCATATATTTT. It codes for CASSVVPGEPSGNTIYF.

The CDR3 reads CASSAAGQGSPYEQYF. The CDR3 DNA reads TGTGCCAGCAGCGCTGCTGGACAGGGGAGTCCCTACGAGCAGTACTTC. This chain connects TRBV2 to TRBJ2-5; 9 positions agree with TRBD1. The DNA end is more similar to TRBJ2-7, so the J call may be wrong. Germline V gene lookup returns CDR1 SNHLY and CDR2 FYNNEI. The CDR3 sequence is 16 residues long.

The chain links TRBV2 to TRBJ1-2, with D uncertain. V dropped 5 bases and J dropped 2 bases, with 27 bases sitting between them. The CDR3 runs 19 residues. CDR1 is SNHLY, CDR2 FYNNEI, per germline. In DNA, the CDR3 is TGTGCCAGCAGTCTATCTGGCGGGTACGGCGGGGAAATAAACTATGGCTACACCTTC. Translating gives CASSLSGGYGGEINYGYTF.

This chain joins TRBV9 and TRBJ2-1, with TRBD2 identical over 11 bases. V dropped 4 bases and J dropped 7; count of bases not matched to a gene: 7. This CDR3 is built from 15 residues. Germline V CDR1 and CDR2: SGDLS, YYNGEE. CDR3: CASSITSGSQNEQFF. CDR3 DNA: TGTGCCAGCAGCATCACTAGCGGGAGTCAGAATGAGCAGTTCTTC.

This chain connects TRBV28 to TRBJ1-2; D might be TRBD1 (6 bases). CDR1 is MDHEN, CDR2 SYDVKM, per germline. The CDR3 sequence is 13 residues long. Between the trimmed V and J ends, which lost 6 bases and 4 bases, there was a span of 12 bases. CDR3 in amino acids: CASRRQDLYGYTF. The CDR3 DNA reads TGTGCCAGCAGGCGACAGGACCTCTATGGCTACACCTTC.

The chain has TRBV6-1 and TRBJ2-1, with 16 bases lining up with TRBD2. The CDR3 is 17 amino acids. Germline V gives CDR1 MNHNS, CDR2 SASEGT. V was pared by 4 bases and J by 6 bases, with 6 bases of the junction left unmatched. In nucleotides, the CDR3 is TGTGCCAGCAGTGGAGGGACTAGCGGGAGGGCTCGCAATGAGCAGTTCTTC. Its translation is CASSGGTSGRARNEQFF.

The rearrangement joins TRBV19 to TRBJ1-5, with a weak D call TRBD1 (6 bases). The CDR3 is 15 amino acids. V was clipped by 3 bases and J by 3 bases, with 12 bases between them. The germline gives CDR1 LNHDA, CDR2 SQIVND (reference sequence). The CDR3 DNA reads TGTGCCAGTAGTATCGGGACAATCTACAATCAGCCCCAGCATTTT. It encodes CASSIGTIYNQPQHF.

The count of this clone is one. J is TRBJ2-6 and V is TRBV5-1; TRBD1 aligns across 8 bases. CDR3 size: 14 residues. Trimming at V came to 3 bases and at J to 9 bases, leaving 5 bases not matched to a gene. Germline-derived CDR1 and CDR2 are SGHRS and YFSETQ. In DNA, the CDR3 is TGCGCCAGCAGCTCCCCGGGACAGGTCAACGTCCTGACTTTC. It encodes CASSSPGQVNVLTF.

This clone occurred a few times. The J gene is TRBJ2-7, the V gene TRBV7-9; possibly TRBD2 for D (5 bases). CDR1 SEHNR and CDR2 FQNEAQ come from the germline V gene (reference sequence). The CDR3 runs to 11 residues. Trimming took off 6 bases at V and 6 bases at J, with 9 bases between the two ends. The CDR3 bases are TGTGCCAGCAGTACTAGTCGCGAGCAGTACTTC. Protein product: CASSTSREQYF. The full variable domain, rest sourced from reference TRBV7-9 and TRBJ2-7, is DTGVSQNPRHKITKRGQNVTFRCDPISEHNRLYWYRQTLGQGPEFLTYFQNEAQLEKSRLLSDRFSAERPKGSFSTLEIQRTEQGDSAMYLCASSTSREQYFGPGTRLTVT.

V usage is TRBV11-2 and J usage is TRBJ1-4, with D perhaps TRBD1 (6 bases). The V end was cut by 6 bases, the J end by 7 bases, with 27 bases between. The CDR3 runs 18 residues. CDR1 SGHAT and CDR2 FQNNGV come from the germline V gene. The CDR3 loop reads CASRQYTGQGSVVEKLFF. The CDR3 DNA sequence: TGTGCCAGCAGGCAATATACGGGACAAGGGTCTGTTGTTGAAAAACTGTTTTTT.